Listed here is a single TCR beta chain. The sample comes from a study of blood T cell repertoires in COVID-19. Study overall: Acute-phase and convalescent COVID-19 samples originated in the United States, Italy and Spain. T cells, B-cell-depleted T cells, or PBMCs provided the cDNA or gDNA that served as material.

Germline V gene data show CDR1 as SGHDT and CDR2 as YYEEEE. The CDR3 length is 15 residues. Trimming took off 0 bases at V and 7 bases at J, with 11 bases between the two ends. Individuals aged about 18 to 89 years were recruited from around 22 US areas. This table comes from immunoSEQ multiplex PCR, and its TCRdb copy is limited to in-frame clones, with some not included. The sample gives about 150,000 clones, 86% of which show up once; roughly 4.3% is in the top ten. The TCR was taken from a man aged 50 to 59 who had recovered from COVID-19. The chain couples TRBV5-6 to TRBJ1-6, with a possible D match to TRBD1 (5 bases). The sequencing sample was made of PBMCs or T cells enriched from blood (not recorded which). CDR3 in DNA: TGTGCCAGCAGCTTGGCCCACAGGCTAAATTCACCCCTCCACTTT. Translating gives CASSLAHRLNSPLHF.